Below are 20 T cell receptor beta chains sequenced from a single sample in a study of early T cells in non-severe SARS-CoV-2 infection. One entry per CDR3 protein, called by TCRdb with MiXCR from the 5' RACE reads. The repertoire holds about 62,000 distinct CDR3 sequences, roughly a tenth seen once, with less than 1.5% in the top ten. The material sequenced was whole blood. These receptors all come from an adult who was a healthcare worker with PCR-confirmed SARS-CoV-2 infection or an uninfected control (not recorded which).

This clonotype was recorded a few times. The chain couples TRBV21-1 to TRBJ2-3; whether TRBD1, the table's D call, matches the DNA was not checked. TRBV21-1 constitutes a pseudogene. The length of the CDR3 is 15 residues. This chain's CDR3 is CASSKRRGGQDTQYF. Here the CDR3 DNA reads TGTGCCAGCAGCAAGCGGCGGGGGGGGCAAGATACGCAGTATTTT.

CDR3 region: CASSRSFLAGETQYF. The CDR3 DNA sequence: TGTGCCAGTAGTAGAAGCTTTCTAGCGGGGGAGACCCAGTACTTC. The J gene is TRBJ2-5, the V gene TRBV19, with 9 nucleotides matching TRBD2. The CDR3 is made up of 15 amino acids. The ends lost 4 bases at V and 5 bases at J; junction bases unmatched: 8. Germline V gives CDR1 LNHDA, CDR2 SQIVND (reference sequence).

This clonotype was seen ten or more times. V and J are TRBV7-6 and TRBJ2-1; the D gene is possibly TRBD2 (7 bases). Germline V gene sequence: CDR1 SGHVS, CDR2 FNYEAQ. This CDR3 has 17 residues. V shed 3 bases and J shed 5 bases, with 20 bases lying between them. For the CDR3, the DNA is TGTGCCAGCAGCTTTCCCCCCAAGGGGGGGGTTCACAATGAGCAGTTCTTC. Encoded protein: CASSFPPKGGVHNEQFF.

Ten or more counts support this clonotype. The rearrangement links TRBV3-1 to TRBJ2-7; D possibly corresponds to TRBD2 (6 bases). Trimming pared 3 bases from V and 6 bases from J, leaving 12 bases between. This CDR3 contains 13 residues. CDR1 and CDR2 (germline): LGHDT, YNNKEL (reference sequence). CDR3 sequence (DNA): TGTGCCAGCAGCCAGATACGGGACTCCGAGCAGTACGTC. Translated, it gives CASSQIRDSEQYV.

There are many counts of this clonotype. The chain employs TRBV27 and TRBJ1-5; maybe TRBD1 (5 bases). The CDR3 is 13 amino acids. Deletions cut 2 bases from V and 8 bases from J, with 10 bases between. Germline CDR1 and CDR2: MNHEY and SMNVEV (reference sequence). The CDR3 DNA reads TGTGCCAGCAGTTTAAAGAGGGGTGAGCCCCAGCATTTT. As protein: CASSLKRGEPQHF.

This clonotype was seen many times. CDR3 DNA sequence: TGTGCCAGCAGCGCCCCGGGGCAGGGCAGCGCAGATACGCAGTATTTT. It specifies CASSAPGQGSADTQYF. The chain links TRBV9 to TRBJ2-3, with D possibly called TRBD1 or TRBD2 (5 bases each). CDR1 and CDR2 (germline): SGDLS, YYNGEE. V lost 3 bases and J lost 4, with 18 bases in between. The CDR3 spans 16 residues.

The table lists this clonotype with a few counts. CDR3 loop: CASSLGTGMNTGELFF. DNA for the CDR3: TGCGCCAGCAGCCTGGGGACAGGAATGAACACCGGGGAGCTGTTTTTT. V is TRBV5-1 and J is TRBJ2-2; TRBD1 matches at 8 bases. This CDR3 region has 16 residues. The V gene end was trimmed by 4 bases and the J gene end by 1 base; junction bases not matched to a gene: 6. The germline V gene has CDR1 SGHRS and CDR2 YFSETQ.

The chain is built from TRBV5-5 and TRBJ1-5, with a possible D match to TRBD1 (5 bases). Germline values: CDR1 SGHKS, CDR2 YYEKEE (reference sequence). The CDR3 extends over 15 amino acids. Trimming removed 0 bases from V and 3 bases from J, with 10 bases in between. CDR3: CASSLAVTANQPQHF. In nucleotides, the CDR3 is TGTGCCAGCAGCTTGGCTGTGACAGCCAATCAGCCCCAGCATTTT.

The chain employs TRBV27 and TRBJ2-3; D tentatively fits TRBD1 or TRBD2 (5 bases each). From germline, CDR1 is MNHEY and CDR2 SMNVEV (reference sequence). The CDR3 runs 16 residues. Between the trimmed V and J ends, which lost 8 bases and 6 bases, there was a span of 24 bases. The CDR3 DNA reads TGTGCCAGCGGTCGACTAATCGGGGCGAGGGTCGATACGCAGTATTTT. The encoded protein is CASGRLIGARVDTQYF.

This clonotype showed up just a few times. J is TRBJ2-5 and V is TRBV7-8; 8 positions match TRBD2. This CDR3 region has 14 residues. The V gene end was trimmed by 4 bases and the J gene end by 5 bases; junction bases not matched to a gene: 6. The V gene's germline CDR1 is SGHVS and CDR2 FQNEAQ. This CDR3 is CASSSGLAHETQYF. The DNA for the CDR3 is TGTGCCAGCAGCTCTGGACTAGCCCATGAGACCCAGTACTTC.

This clonotype was recorded many times. The genes are TRBV20-1 and TRBJ2-1; 8 bases agree with TRBD2. Germline CDR1 DFQATT, CDR2 SNEGSKA (reference sequence). V lost 7 bases to trimming and J lost 0 bases; unmatched junction nucleotides: 5. The CDR3 runs 14 residues. The DNA for the CDR3 is TGCAGTGGCTCGGGGGGGAGCTCCTACAATGAGCAGTTCTTC. Its protein product is CSGSGGSSYNEQFF.

The gene calls are TRBV5-1 and TRBJ2-7, with 9 positions matching TRBD1. CDR1 and CDR2 (germline): SGHRS, YFSETQ. Trimming removed 4 bases from V and 6 bases from J; junction bases left unmatched: 8. There are 14 residues in the CDR3. The CDR3 region has the DNA TGCGCCAGCAGCCCGGATGGGGGACAGGGCGAGCAGTACGTC. Encoded protein: CASSPDGGQGEQYV.

This clonotype has a count of ten or more. The chain links TRBV11-2 to TRBJ2-7, with 7 bases fitting TRBD2. The V gene end was trimmed by 1 base and the J gene end by 4 bases; junction bases not matched to a gene: 10. Germline CDR1 and CDR2: SGHAT and FQNNGV. The CDR3 loop spans 16 amino acids. The CDR3 sequence: CASSLGLTGGSYEQYV. The CDR3 bases are TGTGCCAGCAGCTTAGGGCTAACCGGGGGGAGTTACGAGCAGTACGTC.

This clonotype was found a few times. The chain carries TRBV5-1 and TRBJ2-1; D unclear. The CDR3 runs to 12 residues. In germline, CDR1 is SGHRS, CDR2 YFSETQ. V was trimmed by 0 bases and J by 4 bases, leaving 2 bases between them. In DNA form, the CDR3 reads TGCGCCAGCAGCTTGGATTACAATGAGCAGTTCTTC. Its translation: CASSLDYNEQFF. Full variable domain (remainder filled in from reference TRBV5-1 and TRBJ2-1): KAGVTQTPRYLIKTRGQQVTLSCSPISGHRSVSWYQQTPGQGLQFLFEYFSETQRNKGNFPGRFSGRQFSNSRSEMNVSTLELGDSALYLCASSLDYNEQFFGPGTRLTVL.

This chain connects TRBV7-2 to TRBJ2-3; 11 bases are a match to TRBD2. Trimming took 1 base from V and 6 from J; bases not matched to a gene: 9. The CDR3 is 17 residues long. From germline, CDR1 is SGHTA and CDR2 FQGNSA. CDR3 nucleotides: TGTGCCAGCAGCTTAGAGATCCTAGCGGGGGGCAGGGATACGCAGTATTTT. This translates into CASSLEILAGGRDTQYF.

The chain uses TRBV5-1 and TRBJ2-1, with 11 bases identical to TRBD2. Germline CDR1 and CDR2: SGHRS and YFSETQ. There are 19 residues in the CDR3. V gave up 0 bases and J gave up 0 bases; unmatched junction bases: 8. CDR3 in amino acids: CASSLVPSGGISSYNEQFF. CDR3 DNA sequence: TGCGCCAGCAGCTTGGTGCCTAGCGGGGGGATCAGCTCCTACAATGAGCAGTTCTTC.

This clonotype has more than one count but fewer than ten. The chain is built from TRBV20-1 and TRBJ2-3; no firm D call. Trimming shortened V by 6 bases and J by 0 bases, and 7 bases separated the two germline ends. From germline, CDR1 is DFQATT and CDR2 SNEGSKA (reference sequence). The CDR3 has 12 amino acids. CDR3 in amino acids: CSARRSTDTQYF. The CDR3 bases are TGCAGTGCCCGCCGGAGCACAGATACGCAGTATTTT.

This clonotype was counted ten times or more. This chain uses TRBV20-1 with TRBJ2-3; the D gene is possibly TRBD2 (5 bases). Germline lookup yields CDR1 DFQATT and CDR2 SNEGSKA (reference sequence). The CDR3 covers 15 residues. The V end lost 2 bases, the J end lost 3 bases, and 15 bases lay between the germline ends. CDR3 sequence: CSARPSAGLTDTQYF. DNA of the CDR3: TGCAGTGCTAGACCGAGCGCGGGTTTAACAGATACGCAGTATTTT.

The table lists this clonotype with many counts. The rearrangement links TRBV9 to TRBJ1-1; D gene ambiguous. Germline CDR1 SGDLS, CDR2 YYNGEE. V was trimmed by 4 bases and J by 1 base, leaving 26 bases between them. The CDR3 is 19 residues long. CDR3 sequence (DNA): TGTGCCAGCAGCTCTAGCCCCATAAATCTAAATTGGGAGAACACTGAAGCTTTCTTT. Translating gives CASSSSPINLNWENTEAFF.

The chain has TRBV28 and TRBJ2-4; 11 bases are a match to TRBD1. The CDR3 covers 16 residues. The ends lost 5 bases at V and 3 bases at J; junction bases unmatched: 6. Germline-derived CDR1 and CDR2 are MDHEN and SYDVKM. The DNA of the CDR3 is TGTGCCAGCAGTAAGGACAGGGGGCCGGGCAAAAACATTCAGTACTTC. It translates to CASSKDRGPGKNIQYF.